This T cell receptor (beta chain) was retrieved from a study of cytomegalovirus exposure and HLA in healthy donors. Study background: Approximately 180 million T cells yielded more than 95 million unique TCR beta sequences, as an earlier analysis found. Broader study findings: Altogether, more than 150 TCR beta chains were recorded as cytomegalovirus-associated.

Investigators did not record CMV serostatus for this donor. The CDR3 is 15 amino acids. Germline CDR1 reads MDHEN; CDR2 reads SYDVKM. Unmatched junction bases numbered 7, after V lost 2 bases and J lost 5 bases. PCR amplification relied on 60 Vbeta primers (plus 13 Jbeta primers). Sequenced by immunoSEQ multiplex PCR; TCRdb stores in-frame clones only, minus some. The table records 95,000 to 150,000 clones, under 85% of them present only once. A remark on this clone: Its cognate antigen is unknown.

The source material was PBMCs. The origin of this receptor is a human donor in good health. The chain combines TRBV28 with TRBJ2-7, with 9 positions matching TRBD2. As DNA, the CDR3 is TGTGCCAGCAGTTTAGGCGGGAGGGCAGTAAACGAGCAGTACTTC. Its translation: CASSLGGRAVNEQYF.